These 24 T cell receptor beta chains were all obtained from the same sample, sequenced in a study of blood T cell repertoires in COVID-19 (dated by TCRdb to about 2020). Library preparation employed the immunoSEQ multiplex PCR assay. The table comes from immuneACCESS by way of TCRdb, which keeps in-frame sequences with V and J called. Part of the clones is missing from these tables; in studies checked, under half for an unresolved V gene and the rest for unknown reasons. The sample table shows approximately 260,000 clones, and 88% are seen once. The ten largest clones represent approximately 1.2% of the sample. Sequenced input: PBMCs or T cells enriched from blood (not recorded which). The receptors were sampled from a woman between 40 and 55 years old with acute COVID-19.

The V and J genes are TRBV7-9 and TRBJ2-2; TRBD2 agrees at 11 bases. J lost 4 bases, V lost 6 bases, and 4 bases had no gene match. The CDR3 has 15 residues. Germline V lookup: CDR1 SEHNR, CDR2 FQNEAQ (reference sequence). The CDR3: CASSSSGRRTGELFF. The CDR3 DNA sequence: TGTGCCAGCAGTTCTAGCGGGAGGCGCACCGGGGAGCTGTTTTTT.

This clone was picked up one time. The rearrangement uses TRBV10-3 and TRBJ1-1; D unclear. Trimming cost V 0 bases and J 1 base, with 9 bases left between them. The germline V gene has CDR1 ENHRY and CDR2 SYGVKD. The CDR3 has 15 amino acids. CDR3 residues: CAISESWLSNTEAFF. The CDR3 DNA reads TGTGCCATCAGTGAGTCTTGGCTTTCGAACACTGAAGCTTTCTTT.

The chain combines TRBV5-4 with TRBJ1-2, with 7 bases lining up with TRBD1. J gave up 10 bases and V 6 bases, and 12 bases lay outside the gene matches. CDR1 is SGHNT, CDR2 YYREEE, per germline (reference sequence). CDR3 length: 13 amino acids. CDR3 sequence reads: CASNHKTGHDYTF. CDR3 in DNA: TGTGCCAGCAACCATAAGACAGGGCACGACTACACCTTC.

The chain recombines TRBV2 with TRBJ2-7, with D perhaps matching TRBD1 (5 bases). Trimming stripped 3 bases from V and 2 bases from J, with 5 bases between. This CDR3 comprises 12 residues. CDR1 and CDR2 (germline): SNHLY, FYNNEI. CDR3 nucleotide sequence: TGTGCCAGCAGTGACAGGGCCTACGAGCAGTACTTC. Its protein is CASSDRAYEQYF.

This chain uses TRBV7-9 with TRBJ2-2, with D perhaps TRBD2 (5 bases). Germline V gives CDR1 SEHNR, CDR2 FQNEAQ (reference sequence). The CDR3 has 15 amino acids. Trimming took off 5 bases at V and 0 bases at J, with 10 bases between the two ends. The CDR3 loop is CASSLVGANTGELFF. In DNA, the CDR3 is TGTGCCAGCAGCCTGGTCGGGGCGAACACCGGGGAGCTGTTTTTT.

This chain joins TRBV19 and TRBJ2-1; D is possibly TRBD2 (6 bases). The CDR3 has 17 residues. The V gene's germline CDR1 is LNHDA and CDR2 SQIVND (reference sequence). V gave up 4 bases and J gave up 1 base, with 17 bases separating them. The CDR3 sequence is CASSSFRRGGSYNEQFF. The DNA of the CDR3 is TGTGCCAGTAGTAGCTTCCGGCGGGGCGGTTCCTACAATGAGCAGTTCTTC.

The rearrangement links TRBV9 to TRBJ1-2; D not certain. Germline V gives CDR1 SGDLS, CDR2 YYNGEE. This CDR3 contains 13 residues. V was pared by 3 bases and J by 7 bases, with 13 bases between. The CDR3 bases are TGTGCCAGCAGCGAGAATTCCCGGGGTGGCTACACCTTC. It encodes CASSENSRGGYTF. Drawing the rest from reference TRBV9 and TRBJ1-2, the complete variable domain is DSGVTQTPKHLITATGQRVTLRCSPRSGDLSVYWYQQSLDQGLQFLIQYYNGEERAKGNILERFSAQQFPDLHSELNLSSLELGDSALYFCASSENSRGGYTFGSGTRLTVV.

CDR3 in amino acids: CSASFHPTGGGLGAFF. CDR3 nucleotides: TGCAGTGCTAGTTTTCACCCGACAGGGGGCGGGCTGGGAGCTTTCTTT. The genes are TRBV20-1 and TRBJ1-1; 10 nucleotides align to TRBD1. J was trimmed by 10 bases and V by 3 bases; bases with no gene match: 17. CDR1 and CDR2 (germline): DFQATT, SNEGSKA (reference sequence). This CDR3 spans 16 amino acids.

V usage is TRBV30 and J usage is TRBJ2-1, with D maybe TRBD2 (5 bases). Trimming took off 2 bases at V and 6 bases at J, with 14 bases between the two ends. Germline CDR1 reads GTSNPN; CDR2 reads SVGIG (reference sequence). The CDR3 loop spans 14 amino acids. The CDR3 loop is CAWSPYDYSNEQFF. The CDR3 coding sequence is TGTGCCTGGAGTCCTTATGACTATTCCAATGAGCAGTTCTTC.

This chain links TRBV3-1 (or the pseudogene TRBV3-2) with TRBJ1-3; perhaps TRBD1 as D (5 bases). The CDR3 is 14 amino acids. V was pared by 0 bases and J by 4 bases, with 7 bases between. Germline values: CDR1 LGHDT, CDR2 YNNKEL (reference sequence). CDR3: CASSQDGGGNTIYF. In DNA, the CDR3 is TGTGCCAGCAGCCAAGATGGGGGGGGAAACACCATATATTTT.

The rearrangement links TRBV30 to TRBJ1-2, with unresolved D. The CDR3 loop spans 11 amino acids. The germline V gene encodes CDR1 GTSNPN and CDR2 SVGIG (reference sequence). V was pared by 2 bases and J by 8 bases, with 9 bases between. The CDR3 bases are TGTGCCTGGAGTTCCCTCGGGGGCTACACCTTC. The encoded protein is CAWSSLGGYTF.

This rearrangement joins TRBV6-5 to TRBJ2-1, with 10 bases aligning to TRBD2. Trimming took 7 bases from V and 10 from J; bases not matched to a gene: 13. The length of the CDR3 is 15 residues. Per germline, CDR1 MNHEY and CDR2 SVGAGI. The CDR3 DNA reads TGTGCCAGCACCACTGGTCCTAGCGGGAGTTTAGAGCAGTTCTTC. It codes for CASTTGPSGSLEQFF.

This clone appeared once. V is TRBV10-3 and J is TRBJ2-5; 7 positions match TRBD1. The CDR3 length is 16 residues. Germline CDR1 and CDR2: ENHRY and SYGVKD. V gave up 7 bases and J gave up 1 base; unmatched junction bases: 12. For the CDR3, the DNA is TGTGCCATCACCGCGCAGTGGGGACAGACCCAAGAGACCCAGTACTTC. This encodes CAITAQWGQTQETQYF.

This clone showed up just a few times. The chain joins TRBV11-2 to TRBJ1-1; 9 bases match TRBD1. Germline trimming cut 6 bases from V and 0 bases from J; bases unmatched to any gene: 14. The CDR3 sequence is 18 residues long. The germline gives CDR1 SGHAT, CDR2 FQNNGV. In nucleotides, the CDR3 is TGTGCCAGCAGTAAAATCACAGGGGGCGCGGGAGTGAACACTGAAGCTTTCTTT. This encodes CASSKITGGAGVNTEAFF.

This chain links TRBV12-3 or TRBV12-4 with TRBJ1-2, with no clear D. This CDR3 is 13 amino acids long. The V end was cut by 2 bases, the J end by 7 bases, with 11 bases between. In DNA form, the CDR3 reads TGTGCCAGCAGTTTAAGGGAGGGAAGTGGCTACACCTTC. Its protein product is CASSLREGSGYTF.

This clone has more than one count but fewer than ten. This chain joins TRBV4-1 and TRBJ1-5, with 7 nucleotides matching TRBD1. CDR1 is MGHRA, CDR2 YSYEKL, per germline. With V trimmed by 5 bases and J by 3 bases, 4 bases remained unmatched. The CDR3 covers 14 residues. CDR3 in amino acids: CASSATGDNQPQHF. The CDR3 nucleotides read TGCGCCAGCAGCGCCACAGGGGACAATCAGCCCCAGCATTTT.

This clone occurred a few times. CDR3 sequence reads: CASSPPGQSGSYTF. The CDR3 DNA reads TGTGCCAGCTCACCACCGGGACAGAGCGGAAGCTACACCTTC. This chain connects TRBV18 to TRBJ1-2; TRBD1 matches at 7 bases. There are 14 residues in the CDR3. The germline gives CDR1 KGHSH, CDR2 LQKENI. J lost 9 bases, V lost 0 bases, and 7 bases had no gene match.

V gene TRBV28 combines with J gene TRBJ1-5; 12 nucleotides align to TRBD1. The CDR3 length is 17 residues. Trimming cost V 6 bases and J 1 base; bases outside gene matches: 7. Germline-derived CDR1 and CDR2 are MDHEN and SYDVKM. The DNA for the CDR3 is TGTGCCAGCAGACAATACGGGACAGGGGGCAGCAATCAGCCCCAGCATTTT. Translating it yields CASRQYGTGGSNQPQHF.

CDR3 residues: CASSTRTANTGELFF. The CDR3 DNA reads as TGCGCCAGCAGCACCCGGACAGCCAACACCGGGGAGCTGTTTTTT. The chain combines TRBV4-1 with TRBJ2-2; weak D call: TRBD1 (6 bases). This CDR3 contains 15 residues. Germline CDR1 and CDR2: MGHRA and YSYEKL. V was clipped by 5 bases and J by 2 bases, with 12 bases between them.

The chain is built from TRBV5-1 and TRBJ1-4, with 12 bases aligning to TRBD1. This CDR3 comprises 19 residues. The V gene's germline CDR1 is SGHRS and CDR2 YFSETQ. Trimming removed 5 bases from V and 0 bases from J; junction bases left unmatched: 11. DNA of the CDR3: TGCGCCAGCAGTGCCCGGGACAGGGGGCGGGCGGCAACTAATGAAAAACTGTTTTTT. This codes for CASSARDRGRAATNEKLFF.

The rearrangement joins TRBV24-1 to TRBJ2-2; TRBD2 aligns across 11 bases. J gave up 7 bases and V 1 base, and 10 bases lay outside the gene matches. Germline values: CDR1 KGHDR, CDR2 SFDVKD. The CDR3 totals 18 residues. The CDR3 DNA follows: TGTGCCACCAGTGATTTCCGCTTTAGCGGGAGGGACGGCGGGGAGCTGTTTTTT. This sequence encodes CATSDFRFSGRDGGELFF.

V gene TRBV5-8 combines with J gene TRBJ1-1; D call uncertain. From germline, CDR1 is SGHTS and CDR2 YDEGEE. The CDR3 consists of 13 residues. V was cut by 0 bases and J by 4 bases, with 7 bases left in between. CDR3 sequence (DNA): TGTGCCAGCAGCTTGGTTACGAGCACTGAAGCTTTCTTT. Encoded protein: CASSLVTSTEAFF.

The chain joins TRBV30 to TRBJ2-7; D uncertain. V lost 0 bases, J lost 6 bases, and 12 bases lay in between. The CDR3 sequence is 13 residues long. Germline loops: CDR1 GTSNPN, CDR2 SVGIG (reference sequence). The chain's CDR3 is CAWSVTAWAEQYF. DNA of the CDR3: TGTGCCTGGAGTGTAACAGCTTGGGCCGAGCAGTACTTC.

The chain employs TRBV20-1 and TRBJ2-2; 7 bases are a match to TRBD2. The CDR3 has 11 residues. Germline CDR1 and CDR2: DFQATT and SNEGSKA (reference sequence). The V and J ends lost 7 bases and 7 bases, in that order; junction bases with no gene match: 3. This CDR3 is CSVGGNGELFF. CDR3 sequence (DNA): TGCAGTGTGGGGGGGAACGGGGAGCTGTTTTTT.